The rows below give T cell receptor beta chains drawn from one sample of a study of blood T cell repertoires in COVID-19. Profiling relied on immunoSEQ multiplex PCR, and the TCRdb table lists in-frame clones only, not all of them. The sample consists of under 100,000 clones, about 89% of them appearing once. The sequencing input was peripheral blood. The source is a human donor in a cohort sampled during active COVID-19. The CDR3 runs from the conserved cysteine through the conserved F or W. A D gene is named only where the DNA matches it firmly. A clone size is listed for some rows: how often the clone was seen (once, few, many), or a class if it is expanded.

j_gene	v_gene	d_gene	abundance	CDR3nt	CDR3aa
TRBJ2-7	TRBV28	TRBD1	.	TGTGCCAGCAGTTACACTCCGGGACAGGAATACGAGCAGTACTTC	CASSYTPGQEYEQYF
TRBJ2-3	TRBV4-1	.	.	TGCGCCAGCAGCCAAGTAGGCACAGATACGCAGTATTTT	CASSQVGTDTQYF
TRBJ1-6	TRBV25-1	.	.	TGTGCCAGCAGTGGGTTGACAGGTGTGAGGACACCCCTCCACTTT	CASSGLTGVRTPLHF
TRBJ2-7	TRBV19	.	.	TGTGCCAGTAGTGCCCACAGAAGCGAGCAGTACTTC	CASSAHRSEQYF
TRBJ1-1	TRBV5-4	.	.	TGTGCCAGCAGCTTATGGGGAGCAAACACTGAAGCTTTCTTT	CASSLWGANTEAFF
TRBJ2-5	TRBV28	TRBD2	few	TGTGCCAGCAGTTTTGCGCGGGAACGGCAGCGGGGAGAGACCCAGTACTTC	CASSFARERQRGETQYF
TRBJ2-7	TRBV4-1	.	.	TGCGCCAGCAGCGACAGGCCGGACGGATCCTACGAGCAGTACTTC	CASSDRPDGSYEQYF
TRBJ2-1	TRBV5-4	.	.	TGTGCCAGCAATAGGGGCTGGGGAAGGCAGTTCTTC	CASNRGWGRQFF
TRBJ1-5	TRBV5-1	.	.	TGCGCCAGCAGTCGGGGGGTTAATCAGCCCCAGCATTTT	CASSRGVNQPQHF
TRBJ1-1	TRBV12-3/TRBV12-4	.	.	TGTGCCAGCAGTTTAATGGCAGGTCGCGCTTTCTTT	CASSLMAGRAFF
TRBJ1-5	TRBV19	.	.	TGTGCCAGTAGGGGGCGGGGGGATAGCAATCAGCCCCAGCATTTT	CASRGRGDSNQPQHF
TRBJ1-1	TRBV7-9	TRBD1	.	TGTGCCAGCAGCCCCCCGACAGGGGCGAACACTGAAGCTTTCTTT	CASSPPTGANTEAFF
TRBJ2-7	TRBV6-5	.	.	TGTGCCAGCAAAGGGGTGGCCTACGAGCAGTACTTC	CASKGVAYEQYF
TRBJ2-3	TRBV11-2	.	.	TGTGCCAGCAGCCCCGGTTCGCCGGGTACGCAGTATTTT	CASSPGSPGTQYF
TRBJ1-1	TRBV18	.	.	TGTGCCAGCTCACCCCGGGACACCCAAACTGAAGCTTTCTTT	CASSPRDTQTEAFF
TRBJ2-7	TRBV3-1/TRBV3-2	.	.	TGTGCCAGCAGCGCCGGTGGGGCCCTATCTTACGAGCAGTACTTC	CASSAGGALSYEQYF
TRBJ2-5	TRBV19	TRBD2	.	TGTGCCACGACCAGCGGGGGAGTCTTGGAAACCCAGTACTTC	CATTSGGVLETQYF
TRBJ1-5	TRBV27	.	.	TGTGCCAGCAGTTCCTGGGAGTTAAGGAATCAGCCCCAGCATTTT	CASSSWELRNQPQHF
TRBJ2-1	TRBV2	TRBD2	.	TGTGCCAGCAGGTCAGCGGGGGGGCCGTCAAATGAGCAGTTCTTC	CASRSAGGPSNEQFF
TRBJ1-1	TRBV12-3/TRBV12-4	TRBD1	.	TGTGCCAGCAGTCTCCGGGACAGTAAAGCTTTCTTT	CASSLRDSKAFF
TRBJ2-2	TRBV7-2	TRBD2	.	TGTGCCAGCAGCCCCATGGCTAGCGGGGGGGCCGGGAAGCTGTTTTTT	CASSPMASGGAGKLFF
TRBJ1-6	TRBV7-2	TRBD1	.	TGTGCCAGCAGCTTAGGGGGGGCCAGGGGGCGAATACCCCTCCACTTT	CASSLGGARGRIPLHF
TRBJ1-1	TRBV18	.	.	TGTGCCAGCTCACCAGCCTTAGTCATGAACACTGAAGCTTTCTTT	CASSPALVMNTEAFF
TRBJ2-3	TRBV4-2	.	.	TGTGCCAGCAGCCTAAGAGGGGGCGGGGGGCAAGATACGCAGTATTTT	CASSLRGGGGQDTQYF
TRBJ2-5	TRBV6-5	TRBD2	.	TGTGCCAGCAAGGAGTGGGTAGCGGGGGGAGAGACCCAGTACTTC	CASKEWVAGGETQYF
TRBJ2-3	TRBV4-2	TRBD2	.	TGTGCCAGCAGCCAAGAGGGCCGGGTAGCGGGGGACACAGATACGCAGTATTTT	CASSQEGRVAGDTDTQYF
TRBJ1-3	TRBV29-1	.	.	TGCAGCGTTGGGGGCGGCTTCTCTGGAAACACCATATATTTT	CSVGGGFSGNTIYF
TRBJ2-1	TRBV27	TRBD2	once	TGTGCCAGCAGTTTAGCTAGCGGGGGTAGGAATGAGCAGTTCTTC	CASSLASGGRNEQFF
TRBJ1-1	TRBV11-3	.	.	TGTGCCAGCAGCTCCACAGGGTCCACTGAAGCTTTCTTT	CASSSTGSTEAFF
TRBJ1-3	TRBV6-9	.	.	TGTGCCAGCAGTGGCCGCTGGACAGCGTATGGAAACACCATATATTTT	CASSGRWTAYGNTIYF
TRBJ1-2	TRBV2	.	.	TGTGCCAGCAGTGGGCAGATCTATGGCTACACCTTC	CASSGQIYGYTF
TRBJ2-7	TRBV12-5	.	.	TGTGCTAGTGGATACGGGTACGAGCAGTACTTC	CASGYGYEQYF
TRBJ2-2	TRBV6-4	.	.	TGTGCCAGCAGTGTCCAGGGCATCACCGGGGAGCTGTTTTTT	CASSVQGITGELFF
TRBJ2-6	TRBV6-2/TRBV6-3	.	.	TGTGCCAGCAGCTCGGGGGGGACAGTGGCTGGGGCCAACGTCCTGACTTTC	CASSSGGTVAGANVLTF
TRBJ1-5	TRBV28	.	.	TGTGCCAGCAGTGTAGCAGGAGGGAATCAGCCCCAGCATTTT	CASSVAGGNQPQHF
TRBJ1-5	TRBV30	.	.	TGTGCCTGGAGTCCAGGAGGGAGGCAGCCCCAGCATTTT	CAWSPGGRQPQHF
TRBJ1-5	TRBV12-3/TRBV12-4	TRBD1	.	TGTGCCAGCACCCTGACAGGGGGCCAGCCCCAGCATTTT	CASTLTGGQPQHF
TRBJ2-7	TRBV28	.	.	TGTGCCAGCATGGTTCGACAGCCTTACGAGCAGTACTTC	CASMVRQPYEQYF
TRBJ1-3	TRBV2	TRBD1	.	TGTGCCAGCAGCGTGGACAGGGTGGGAAACACCATATATTTT	CASSVDRVGNTIYF
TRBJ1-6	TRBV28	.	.	TGTGCCAGCAGTTTACGGTCTTTAAATTCACCCCTCCACTTT	CASSLRSLNSPLHF
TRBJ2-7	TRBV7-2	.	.	TGTGCCAGCAGCTCGGACGATCAGGGTATAGGCGAGCAGTACTTC	CASSSDDQGIGEQYF
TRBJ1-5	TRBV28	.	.	TGTGCCAGCTTTAGAAATCAGCCCCAGCATTTT	CASFRNQPQHF
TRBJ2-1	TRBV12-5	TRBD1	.	TGTGCTAGTGGTTCAAGTCGCCCCAGGACAGGGGGGTACAATGAGCAGTTCTTC	CASGSSRPRTGGYNEQFF
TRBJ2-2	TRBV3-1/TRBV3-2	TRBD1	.	TGTGCCAGCAGACACATTTCCGGGACAGACAACACCGGGGAGCTGTTTTTT	CASRHISGTDNTGELFF
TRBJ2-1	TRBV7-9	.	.	TGTGCCAGCAGCTTAGGTAGCTCCACCTACAATGAGCAGTTCTTC	CASSLGSSTYNEQFF
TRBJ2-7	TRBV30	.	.	TGTGCCTGGAGTTTTCCTCGGGAGATCTACCCTTACGAGCAGTACTTC	CAWSFPREIYPYEQYF
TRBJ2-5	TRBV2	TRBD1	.	TGTGCCAGCAGAGGACAGGCCTTCGTGGTCCAAGAGACCCAGTACTTC	CASRGQAFVVQETQYF